The clone carrying this T cell receptor beta chain has a count of ten or more. What it binds is not known. The source of the sample is a study of T cells in Graves' hyperthyroidism and ophthalmopathy. The study, taken as a whole, reports: Most clonotypes that expanded in the thyroid above 0.001 also showed up in blood. For ophthalmopathy, model prediction preceded onset by a median around six months.

CDR3 length: 15 residues. V was clipped by 5 bases and J by 8 bases; unmatched bases: 9. Germline values: CDR1 SGHVS, CDR2 FQNEAQ. Researchers took RNA transcripts and amplified the TCR beta CDR3 regions from them. The TCR CDR3 was amplified in a first-round RT-PCR using the HTBI primer set. TCRdb itself ran the multiplex PCR reads through MiXCR, one entry per CDR3 protein. The sample consists of around 210,000 distinct CDR3 sequences, about a sixth of them appearing once. Clinical symptoms, serum thyroxine and TRAb, thyroid ultrasound and orbital computed tomography were used for the diagnoses. This clonotype was sampled from a woman in her forties or fifties with Graves' hyperthyroidism. Specimen: blood. The chain combines TRBV7-8 with TRBJ1-4, with 9 nucleotides matching TRBD1. CDR3 nucleotide sequence: TGTGCCAGCAGCATCCCCGGGACAGGGCGGGAAAAACTGTTTTTT. Protein sequence: CASSIPGTGREKLFF.